One and the same sample provided the 22 T cell receptor beta chains below, sequenced in a study of blood T cell repertoires in COVID-19. Clones were sequenced by immunoSEQ multiplex PCR, and TCRdb holds only the in-frame ones, with some missing. The sample shows some 130,000 clones, approximately 70% of them seen only once. Sequenced sample: peripheral blood. The source of these receptors is an older woman with acute or convalescent COVID-19.

CDR3 in amino acids: CASSFLRTEFSNQPQHF. The CDR3 DNA reads as TGTGCCAGCAGTTTTCTCCGGACAGAATTTAGCAATCAGCCCCAGCATTTT. The chain combines TRBV28 with TRBJ1-5; D perhaps matches TRBD1 (6 bases). The germline V gene encodes CDR1 MDHEN and CDR2 SYDVKM. Deletions cut 3 bases from V and 0 bases from J, with 15 bases between. CDR3 length: 17 residues.

This rearrangement joins TRBV7-9 to TRBJ2-1, with a tentative D call TRBD2 (5 bases). From germline, CDR1 is SEHNR and CDR2 FQNEAQ (reference sequence). The CDR3 extends over 14 amino acids. V lost 1 base and J lost 15, with 19 bases in between. The CDR3 sequence is CASSLGTVGRATFF. The DNA of the CDR3 is TGTGCCAGCAGCTTAGGTACGGTGGGGAGAGCAACGTTCTTC.

The rearrangement uses TRBV2 and TRBJ1-5; 8 bases agree with TRBD1. The trim removed 6 bases at V and 3 bases at J, leaving 7 bases unmatched. The CDR3 consists of 15 residues. The germline V gene has CDR1 SNHLY and CDR2 FYNNEI. The CDR3 protein is CASRYGQGFNQPQHF. CDR3 bases: TGTGCCAGCAGGTACGGACAGGGATTCAATCAGCCCCAGCATTTT.

The chain employs TRBV19 and TRBJ2-3; tentative D call: TRBD1 (5 bases). This CDR3 is built from 16 residues. CDR1 and CDR2 from the germline V gene are LNHDA and SQIVND (reference sequence). Trimming removed 5 bases at V and 0 bases at J, with 15 bases between. CDR3 region: CASSPPRRTSTDTQYF. CDR3 coding DNA: TGTGCCAGTAGTCCCCCCCGACGGACAAGCACAGATACGCAGTATTTT. Complete variable domain (other parts from reference TRBV19 and TRBJ2-3): DGGITQSPKYLFRKEGQNVTLSCEQNLNHDAMYWYRQDPGQGLRLIYYSQIVNDFQKGDIAEGYSVSREKKESFPLTVTSAQKNPTAFYLCASSPPRRTSTDTQYFGPGTRLTVL.

The table lists this clone with a few counts. This chain connects TRBV4-1 to TRBJ1-4; possible D gene TRBD1, 6 bases. V was clipped by 0 bases and J by 8 bases, with 10 bases between them. Germline V gene lookup returns CDR1 MGHRA and CDR2 YSYEKL. The CDR3 runs to 14 residues. DNA for the CDR3: TGCGCCAGCAGCCAAGACAGGGGAGACGAAAAACTGTTTTTT. This encodes CASSQDRGDEKLFF.

The rearrangement joins TRBV15 to TRBJ2-3, with 13 positions matching TRBD2. After removal of 2 bases from V and 4 bases from J, the junction contained 12 bases not matched to a gene. Germline values: CDR1 LNHNV, CDR2 YYDKDF (reference sequence). The CDR3 extends over 19 amino acids. The CDR3 is CATSRPPGGTSGTSDTQYF. The CDR3 nucleotides read TGTGCCACCAGCAGACCCCCGGGGGGGACTAGCGGGACGTCAGATACGCAGTATTTT.

In its sample, this clone was seen a few times. The V and J genes are TRBV27 and TRBJ2-7; 9 bases are a match to TRBD1. The CDR3 covers 15 residues. The V segment lost 8 bases and the J segment 0 bases; nucleotides outside the gene matches: 8. Per germline, CDR1 MNHEY and CDR2 SMNVEV (reference sequence). The CDR3 protein is CASQGDRDSSYEQYF. The DNA of the CDR3 is TGTGCCAGCCAAGGGGACAGGGACAGCTCCTACGAGCAGTACTTC.

The rearrangement joins TRBV7-2 to TRBJ2-3; the D gene is possibly TRBD1 (6 bases). CDR1 SGHTA and CDR2 FQGNSA come from the germline V gene. The CDR3 runs 15 residues. V was trimmed by 4 bases and J by 6 bases, leaving 17 bases between them. CDR3 bases: TGTGCCAGCAGCTCGGGACACCAGATTCGGGATACGCAGTATTTT. Translating it yields CASSSGHQIRDTQYF.

V and J are TRBV5-4 and TRBJ1-4; 7 bases fit TRBD1. The J segment lost 0 bases and the V segment lost 0 bases, leaving 11 bases of the junction unmatched. Germline CDR1 and CDR2: SGHNT and YYREEE (reference sequence). The CDR3 runs 19 residues. The DNA of the CDR3 is TGTGCCAGCAGCTTGGCCAGGGGCCTAGGGACAGCAACTAATGAAAAACTGTTTTTT. Encoded protein: CASSLARGLGTATNEKLFF.

This clone was seen more than once but under ten times. The chain is built from TRBV19 and TRBJ2-7; 9 positions agree with TRBD2. This CDR3 has 15 amino acids. Trimming removed 6 bases from V and 4 bases from J; junction bases left unmatched: 10. CDR1 and CDR2 (germline): LNHDA, SQIVND (reference sequence). CDR3 sequence: CASSVSGGAGYEQYF. The CDR3 DNA reads TGTGCCAGTAGCGTTAGCGGGGGAGCAGGATACGAGCAGTACTTC. Full variable domain (rest looked up from reference TRBV19 and TRBJ2-7): DGGITQSPKYLFRKEGQNVTLSCEQNLNHDAMYWYRQDPGQGLRLIYYSQIVNDFQKGDIAEGYSVSREKKESFPLTVTSAQKNPTAFYLCASSVSGGAGYEQYFGPGTRLTVT.

The rearrangement uses TRBV21-1 and TRBJ2-7; no DNA check was done on the table's D call, TRBD2. TRBV21-1 is shown as a pseudogene. The CDR3 has 13 amino acids. The CDR3 is CASSKVESYEQYF. CDR3 DNA sequence: TGTGCCAGCAGCAAAGTGGAGTCCTACGAGCAGTACTTC.

This clone was counted once. The gene calls are TRBV30 and TRBJ1-6, with D hard to call. V lost 0 bases, J lost 6 bases, and 6 bases lay in between. The CDR3 runs to 13 residues. Per the germline V gene, CDR1 is GTSNPN and CDR2 is SVGIG (reference sequence). The DNA for the CDR3 is TGTGCCTGGAGTGTTGGCAGTAATTCACCCCTCCACTTT. It specifies CAWSVGSNSPLHF.

The chain is built from TRBV2 and TRBJ2-1; TRBD2 matches at 10 bases. After removal of 5 bases from V and 7 bases from J, the junction contained 8 bases not matched to a gene. The CDR3 contains 15 residues. In germline, CDR1 is SNHLY, CDR2 FYNNEI. In DNA form, the CDR3 reads TGTGCCAGCAGTCGTCAGCGGGGGGGCCGGAATGAGCAGTTCTTC. This codes for CASSRQRGGRNEQFF.

There are a few counts of this clone. The chain links TRBV27 to TRBJ2-2; 11 bases map to TRBD2. V trimming: 3 bases; J trimming: 4 bases; junction bases outside the gene matches: 10. CDR1 and CDR2 from the germline V gene are MNHEY and SMNVEV (reference sequence). This CDR3 contains 18 residues. The CDR3 bases are TGTGCCAGCAGTTTCCGCGTAGCGGGAGGGCGGAGCACCGGGGAGCTGTTTTTT. This codes for CASSFRVAGGRSTGELFF.

Here the CDR3 DNA reads TGTGCCAGCAGCCCCAACACAGATACGCAGTATTTT. This codes for CASSPNTDTQYF. The chain joins TRBV3-1 (or the pseudogene TRBV3-2) to TRBJ2-3; D call uncertain. This CDR3 is 12 amino acids long. CDR1 is LGHDT, CDR2 YNNKEL, per germline (reference sequence). Trimming cost V 4 bases and J 2 bases, with 4 bases left between them.

The chain uses TRBV7-9 and TRBJ2-7; TRBD2 might be the D (5 bases). CDR3 length: 14 amino acids. The V end lost 2 bases, the J end lost 6 bases, and 14 bases lay between the germline ends. CDR1 and CDR2 from the germline V gene are SEHNR and FQNEAQ (reference sequence). CDR3 nucleotides: TGTGCCAGCAGCTTATCAAACGAGGGTACCGAGCAGTACTTC. Protein: CASSLSNEGTEQYF.

The chain joins TRBV7-8 to TRBJ1-3, with 11 bases lining up with TRBD1. This CDR3 is built from 16 residues. J gave up 3 bases and V 3 bases, and 4 bases lay outside the gene matches. Germline CDR1 and CDR2: SGHVS and FQNEAQ. The DNA for the CDR3 is TGTGCCAGCAGCTTTGGGACAGGGGGAAGTGGAAACACCATATATTTT. This gives the protein CASSFGTGGSGNTIYF.

The rearrangement uses TRBV28 and TRBJ2-3, with D tentatively TRBD2 (6 bases). The CDR3 has 16 residues. Germline-derived CDR1 and CDR2 are MDHEN and SYDVKM. V gave up 2 bases and J gave up 0 bases, with 12 bases separating them. CDR3 protein: CASSLGSLASTDTQYF. Written as DNA, the CDR3 is TGTGCCAGCAGTTTAGGTTCACTAGCTAGCACAGATACGCAGTATTTT.

The sample holds a few counts of this clone. CDR3: CASSLGGMGLNYGYTF. CDR3 nucleotides: TGTGCCAGCAGCTTGGGCGGTATGGGACTTAACTATGGCTACACCTTC. The chain employs TRBV5-6 and TRBJ1-2, with D perhaps TRBD1 (5 bases). Trimming cost V 0 bases and J 1 base, with 13 bases left between them. The CDR3 spans 16 residues. CDR1 SGHDT and CDR2 YYEEEE come from the germline V gene.

This clone is a singleton in its sample. The chain recombines TRBV14 with TRBJ1-5; 8 bases map to TRBD1. CDR3 length: 13 residues. The V gene's germline CDR1 is SGHDN and CDR2 FVKESK. Germline trimming cut 11 bases from V and 6 bases from J; bases unmatched to any gene: 9. CDR3 nucleotide sequence: TGTGCCGGAAACAGGGGGAAAGGTCAGCCCCAGCATTTT. The encoded protein is CAGNRGKGQPQHF.

The rearrangement joins TRBV27 to TRBJ1-2; a weak D match, TRBD1 (5 bases). This CDR3 comprises 16 residues. V was cut by 4 bases and J by 5 bases, with 20 bases left in between. CDR1 is MNHEY, CDR2 SMNVEV, per germline (reference sequence). In DNA form, the CDR3 reads TGTGCCAGCAGTTCGGCGGGACGCGGGATGTGGTATGGCTACACCTTC. It codes for CASSSAGRGMWYGYTF.

This chain joins TRBV11-2 and TRBJ1-1; D not resolved. The CDR3 contains 13 residues. Germline V lookup: CDR1 SGHAT, CDR2 FQNNGV. Trimming stripped 5 bases from V and 1 base from J, with 8 bases between. CDR3 DNA: TGTGCCAGCAGCGAGGGTCCGAACACTGAAGCTTTCTTT. Translation: CASSEGPNTEAFF. Using reference TRBV11-2 and TRBJ1-1 for the parts outside the CDR3, the full variable domain is EAGVAQSPRYKIIEKRQSVAFWCNPISGHATLYWYQQILGQGPKLLIQFQNNGVVDDSQLPKDRFSAERLKGVDSTLKIQPAKLEDSAVYLCASSEGPNTEAFFGQGTRLTVV.